The 26 T cell receptor beta chains in this list originate from one sample, sequenced in a study of identical twins. TCRdb reprocessed the 5' RACE reads via MiXCR and lists one record per CDR3 protein. This table has approximately 680,000 distinct CDR3 sequences, under 8.5% appearing once. In addition, the sample was reused for a study of yellow fever vaccine responses in identical twins.

Input material: PBMCs. These receptors came from a young woman in good health.

The chain links TRBV7-9 to TRBJ2-5, with D unresolved. CDR1 SEHNR and CDR2 FQNEAQ come from the germline V gene (reference sequence). Trimming removed 11 bases from V and 3 bases from J, with 16 bases in between. The CDR3 runs 13 residues. CDR3 amino acids: CAGEVASEETQYF. Written as DNA, the CDR3 is TGTGCCGGCGAGGTAGCTTCAGAAGAGACCCAGTACTTC.

This clonotype was counted a few times. The rearrangement links TRBV20-1 to TRBJ2-1; TRBD2 matches 9 bases. Germline-derived CDR1 and CDR2 are DFQATT and SNEGSKA (reference sequence). The CDR3 length is 16 residues. V lost 6 bases and J lost 8; bases outside the gene matches: 17. The CDR3 protein is CSAANRASGKGDEQFF. CDR3 sequence (DNA): TGCAGTGCAGCCAACCGGGCTAGCGGGAAAGGCGATGAGCAGTTCTTC.

The chain combines TRBV5-1 with TRBJ1-5; a possible D gene is TRBD1 (5 bases). Trimming pared 2 bases from V and 4 bases from J, leaving 10 bases between. In germline, CDR1 is SGHRS, CDR2 YFSETQ. The CDR3 consists of 14 residues. CDR3 amino acids: CASSFDSLNQPQHF. In DNA, the CDR3 is TGCGCCAGCAGCTTTGACAGTCTTAATCAGCCCCAGCATTTT.

This clonotype was picked up many times. The chain uses TRBV7-2 and TRBJ2-5, with TRBD2 as a possible D gene (6 bases). The CDR3 runs to 16 residues. The V end was cut by 3 bases, the J end by 4 bases, with 18 bases between. CDR1 SGHTA and CDR2 FQGNSA come from the germline V gene. CDR3 nucleotide sequence: TGTGCCAGCAGCTTCAGAACCGTACTAGCTCCAGAGACCCAGTACTTC. Translation: CASSFRTVLAPETQYF. Full variable domain (missing parts from reference TRBV7-2 and TRBJ2-5): GAGVSQSPSNKVTEKGKDVELRCDPISGHTALYWYRQSLGQGLEFLIYFQGNSAPDKSGLPSDRFSAERTGGSVSTLTIQRTQQEDSAVYLCASSFRTVLAPETQYFGPGTRLLVL.

V usage is TRBV6-4 and J usage is TRBJ1-2, with 8 bases that match TRBD1. Germline V gives CDR1 MRHNA, CDR2 SNTAGT. V was clipped by 3 bases and J by 0 bases; unmatched bases: 12. The CDR3 contains 18 residues. CDR3 protein: CASSDSSRQGRPNYGYTF. The CDR3 region has the DNA TGTGCCAGCAGTGATTCCTCTCGACAGGGGCGACCTAACTATGGCTACACCTTC.

The sample holds many counts of this clonotype. The CDR3 DNA follows: TGTGCTAGTGGTATCCGGGATTCACCCCTCCACTTT. This codes for CASGIRDSPLHF. The rearrangement links TRBV12-5 to TRBJ1-6, with D hard to call. This CDR3 region has 12 residues. V was shortened by 5 bases and J by 8 bases, with 7 bases between the two germline ends. CDR1 and CDR2 (germline): LGHNT, FRNRAP.

This clonotype appeared many times. The chain employs TRBV24-1 and TRBJ2-1, with 10 bases aligning to TRBD2. This CDR3 contains 15 residues. In germline, CDR1 is KGHDR, CDR2 SFDVKD. V lost 3 bases to trimming and J lost 5 bases; unmatched junction nucleotides: 3. DNA for the CDR3: TGTGCCACCAGTGATGGACTAGCGGTGAACAATGAGCAGTTCTTC. It yields the protein CATSDGLAVNNEQFF.

This clonotype was counted at least ten times. The chain couples TRBV24-1 to TRBJ2-3, with D hard to call. Germline CDR1 KGHDR, CDR2 SFDVKD. This CDR3 is 10 amino acids long. The V end lost 8 bases, the J end lost 4 bases, and 3 bases lay between the germline ends. This chain's CDR3 is CATKADTQYF. In nucleotides, the CDR3 is TGTGCCACCAAGGCAGATACGCAGTATTTT.

The V call is TRBV3-1, the J call TRBJ1-1, with 7 bases identical to TRBD1. Germline CDR1 is LGHDT and CDR2 is YNNKEL (reference sequence). With V trimmed by 3 bases and J by 6 bases, 7 bases remained unmatched. This CDR3 contains 14 residues. CDR3 residues: CASSHSGTVAEAFF. In DNA, the CDR3 is TGTGCCAGCAGCCACAGCGGGACAGTCGCTGAAGCTTTCTTT.

Ten or more counts support this clonotype. The chain joins TRBV20-1 to TRBJ1-4; weak D call: TRBD1 (6 bases). Per the germline V gene, CDR1 is DFQATT and CDR2 is SNEGSKA (reference sequence). CDR3 length equals 13 residues. V gave up 5 bases and J gave up 0 bases, with 7 bases separating them. The CDR3 DNA sequence: TGCAGTGCTTCAGGGGCAACTAATGAAAAACTGTTTTTT. Translated: CSASGATNEKLFF.

The chain joins TRBV18 to TRBJ2-7, with D possibly TRBD1 on 6 matching bases. Trimming stripped 6 bases from V and 6 bases from J, with 9 bases between. In germline, CDR1 is KGHSH, CDR2 LQKENI. The CDR3 sequence is 11 residues long. The CDR3 DNA reads as TGTGCCAGCTCTGGACAGACCGAGCAGTACTTC. This gives the protein CASSGQTEQYF.

This clonotype has a handful of counts. The rearrangement uses TRBV15 and TRBJ1-6; D is possibly TRBD1 (6 bases). This CDR3 has 15 amino acids. With 1 base removed from V and 5 bases from J, the gap between germline ends came to 9 bases. Germline V CDR1 and CDR2: LNHNV, YYDKDF (reference sequence). The CDR3 region has the DNA TGTGCCACCAGCAGAGGGACAGCAAATAATTCACCCCTCCACTTT. Translation gives CATSRGTANNSPLHF.

This clonotype was observed a handful of times. The chain couples TRBV12-3 or TRBV12-4 to TRBJ1-2; 9 nucleotides match TRBD1. The CDR3 has 15 residues. V dropped 4 bases and J dropped 3; count of bases not matched to a gene: 6. The CDR3 is CASSSGQGIDYGYTF. CDR3 nucleotide sequence: TGTGCCAGCAGTTCTGGACAGGGGATAGACTATGGCTACACCTTC.

This chain connects TRBV12-3 or TRBV12-4 to TRBJ2-3; tentative D call: TRBD1 (5 bases). This CDR3 has 16 amino acids. The ends were cut back, 3 bases at V and 4 bases at J, with 17 bases in the middle. The CDR3 sequence: CASSFMGRGVPDTQYF. CDR3 in DNA: TGTGCCAGCAGTTTCATGGGGCGCGGAGTACCAGATACGCAGTATTTT.

In its sample, this clonotype was seen many times. V is TRBV20-1 and J is TRBJ1-1; D remains ambiguous. The CDR3 is 13 amino acids. The germline CDR1 and CDR2 sequences are DFQATT and SNEGSKA (reference sequence). The V and J ends lost 0 bases and 1 base respectively, with 6 bases between them. The CDR3 DNA reads as TGCAGTGCTAGAGAACCTGGGAACACTGAAGCTTTCTTT. This encodes CSAREPGNTEAFF.

In this sample, this clonotype turned up many times. The genes are TRBV5-1 and TRBJ2-1, with a possible D match to TRBD2 (6 bases). The CDR3 is 16 residues long. Trimming cost V 4 bases and J 0 bases, with 14 bases left between them. Per germline, CDR1 SGHRS and CDR2 YFSETQ. CDR3 bases: TGCGCCAGCAGCGCCTACGGGACTGACTCCTACAATGAGCAGTTCTTC. This translates into CASSAYGTDSYNEQFF.

This rearrangement joins TRBV20-1 to TRBJ2-1, with 9 bases identical to TRBD2. The V segment lost 5 bases and the J segment 6 bases; nucleotides outside the gene matches: 11. The CDR3 is 15 amino acids. The germline gives CDR1 DFQATT, CDR2 SNEGSKA (reference sequence). This CDR3 reads CSAPLTSGLSNEQFF. The DNA of the CDR3 is TGCAGTGCTCCCCTGACTAGCGGCCTAAGCAATGAGCAGTTCTTC.

This clonotype turned up a few times. V gene TRBV7-8 combines with J gene TRBJ2-1; maybe TRBD2 (6 bases). Germline V gene lookup returns CDR1 SGHVS and CDR2 FQNEAQ. V was cut by 0 bases and J by 4 bases, with 10 bases left in between. This CDR3 has 15 residues. In nucleotides, the CDR3 is TGTGCCAGCAGCTTAGCAGGACTAAGGTACAATGAGCAGTTCTTC. The encoded protein is CASSLAGLRYNEQFF.

This clonotype has more than one count but fewer than ten. J is TRBJ1-1 and V is TRBV10-3, with a tentative D call TRBD1 (5 bases). Germline V gene lookup returns CDR1 ENHRY and CDR2 SYGVKD. Between the trimmed V and J ends, which lost 8 bases and 1 base, there was a span of 11 bases. This CDR3 comprises 13 residues. CDR3 amino acids: CAIGRGSNTEAFF. The DNA for the CDR3 is TGTGCCATCGGCCGGGGGTCGAACACTGAAGCTTTCTTT.

The V and J genes are TRBV12-3 or TRBV12-4 and TRBJ2-7; perhaps TRBD1 as D (6 bases). There are 13 residues in the CDR3. V lost 6 bases to trimming and J lost 3 bases, with 12 bases between them. The CDR3 is CASSGKQGYEQYF. DNA for the CDR3: TGTGCCAGCAGCGGGAAACAGGGCTACGAGCAGTACTTC.

In its sample, this clonotype was seen many times. The V call is TRBV12-3 or TRBV12-4, the J call TRBJ1-1; the match to TRBD1 covers 7 bases. The CDR3 loop spans 15 amino acids. Trimming cost V 5 bases and J 0 bases; bases outside gene matches: 6. The CDR3 loop reads CASSPSTGMNTEAFF. CDR3 DNA: TGTGCCAGCAGTCCTTCGACAGGGATGAACACTGAAGCTTTCTTT.

Remarks on this clonotype: Possible read error: a much larger clone is one base away. The V call is TRBV7-9, the J call TRBJ2-1; 9 positions agree with TRBD2. There are 17 residues in the CDR3. CDR1 is SEHNR, CDR2 FQNEAQ, per germline (reference sequence). CDR3 in DNA: TGTGACAGCAGCCCCCGGACTAGCGCGAGCTCCTACAATGAGCAGTTCTTC. Its protein is CDSSPRTSASSYNEQFF.

The V call is TRBV5-1, the J call TRBJ2-1; D may be TRBD2 (7 bases). V lost 4 bases and J 2 bases, leaving 19 bases between the germline ends. The CDR3 is 17 amino acids. In germline, CDR1 is SGHRS, CDR2 YFSETQ. This CDR3 reads CASSPGHAGGPYNEQFF. Here the CDR3 DNA reads TGCGCCAGCAGCCCCGGACACGCCGGGGGGCCCTACAATGAGCAGTTCTTC. The full variable domain, with the rest looked up from reference TRBV5-1 and TRBJ2-1, is KAGVTQTPRYLIKTRGQQVTLSCSPISGHRSVSWYQQTPGQGLQFLFEYFSETQRNKGNFPGRFSGRQFSNSRSEMNVSTLELGDSALYLCASSPGHAGGPYNEQFFGPGTRLTVL.

This clonotype came up many times. The chain links TRBV20-1 to TRBJ1-1; D remains ambiguous. V gave up 1 base and J gave up 1 base, with 7 bases separating them. The CDR3 spans 13 residues. The germline CDR1 and CDR2 sequences are DFQATT and SNEGSKA (reference sequence). CDR3 protein: CSARAPENTEAFF. The CDR3 DNA reads as TGCAGTGCTAGAGCTCCCGAGAACACTGAAGCTTTCTTT.

The V gene is TRBV3-1, the J gene TRBJ2-1; 13 bases align to TRBD2. After removal of 8 bases from V and 0 bases from J, the junction contained 10 bases not matched to a gene. This CDR3 has 18 residues. CDR1 is LGHDT and CDR2 is YNNKEL in the germline V gene (reference sequence). The CDR3: CASCLTSGGPRSYNEQFF. CDR3 sequence (DNA): TGTGCCAGCTGCCTGACTAGCGGGGGGCCGCGCTCCTACAATGAGCAGTTCTTC.

This clonotype came up a few times. The rearrangement uses TRBV10-3 and TRBJ2-2; D gene uncertain. V gave up 10 bases and J gave up 7 bases, with 10 bases separating them. This CDR3 is 11 amino acids long. The germline gives CDR1 ENHRY, CDR2 SYGVKD. CDR3 DNA sequence: TGTGCCAGTACTTGGGGCGGGGAGCTGTTTTTT. It encodes CASTWGGELFF.